The TCR beta chain described here comes from a study of blood T cell repertoires in COVID-19. The overall study: Samples representing acute and convalescent COVID-19 were sourced from the United States, Italy and Spain.

Per germline, CDR1 SEHNR and CDR2 FQNEAQ (reference sequence). The CDR3 extends over 14 amino acids. With 5 bases removed from V and 5 bases from J, the gap between germline ends came to 16 bases. TCRdb's table, derived via immunoSEQ multiplex PCR, lists solely in-frame clones and lacks some. This sample has about 45,000 clones; 70% to 90% occur once, and the top ten carry just over 9%. This clone was counted only a few times. The sample was peripheral blood. The sequence came from a human donor in a cohort sampled during active COVID-19. The chain joins TRBV7-9 to TRBJ2-7; a possible D gene is TRBD1 (5 bases). CDR3 residues: CASSPRQGRDEQYF. CDR3 in DNA: TGTGCCAGCAGCCCCCGGCAGGGTAGGGACGAGCAGTACTTC.